This T cell receptor beta chain was obtained from a study of memory CD4+ T cells and cytomegalovirus serostatus. General study findings and limits: Each of fewer than 80 CMV-associated TCRbeta sequences occurred in one to five individuals.

About this clone: Its target is unknown.

Single viable CD3+CD4+CD8-CD45RO+ cells were sorted as the memory CD4+ T cells. Serostatus was set by detecting CMV pp150, pp28, p38, p52 IgG. Profiling relied on immunoSEQ multiplex PCR, and the TCRdb table lists in-frame clones only, not all of them. Altogether 50,000 to 65,000 clones are present, about 68% being singletons, with the ten largest covering around 2.7%. V was clipped by 5 bases and J by 0 bases, with 5 bases between them. CDR1 and CDR2 from the germline V gene are SQVTM and ANQGSEA. This CDR3 comprises 11 residues. The chain has TRBV29-1 and TRBJ2-7; unclear D gene. The receptor was isolated from an adult in good health and CMV-seropositive. Sequences were obtained from memory CD4+ T cells from blood. This chain's CDR3 is CSVKSSYEQYV. DNA for the CDR3: TGCAGCGTTAAGAGCTCCTACGAGCAGTACGTC.